This T cell receptor (beta chain) was captured in a study of blood T cells in healthy people across ages. The CDR3 length is 13 residues. Unmatched junction bases numbered 7, after V lost 6 bases and J lost 9 bases. A few counts support this clonotype. Next came a second PCR, run for about 7 to 11 cycles, which used a sample-barcoded 5' primer along with a J-beta primer mix. Per-sample output comprised a minimum of 3 million paired-end reads containing CDR3. MiXCR was run by TCRdb on the 5' RACE reads, yielding one entry per CDR3 protein. The table shows some 780,000 distinct CDR3 sequences, with roughly 56% occurring only once.

The chain combines TRBV12-3 or TRBV12-4 with TRBJ2-3; 9 bases fit TRBD2. The sequence was collected from a man aged 35-49 years in good health. Sequencing input: blood. The CDR3 loop is CASSDTGTSTQYF. CDR3 DNA sequence: TGTGCCAGCAGCGACACCGGGACTAGCACGCAGTATTTT.